Listed below are T cell receptor beta chains from one sample, sequenced in a study of T cell responses to AZD1222 COVID-19 vaccine. TCRdb's table, derived via immunoSEQ multiplex PCR, lists solely in-frame clones and lacks some. The sample consists of about 90,000 clones, roughly 90% of them appearing once. Sequenced material: peripheral blood, taken 28 days after the second AZD1222 dose. The receptors were sampled from an adult who received the AZD1222 COVID-19 vaccine. The CDR3 runs from the conserved cysteine through the conserved F or W. Fields, in order: V gene, J gene, D gene, clone size, CDR3 DNA, CDR3 protein. D genes are given only for firm matches. For some rows the clone size is stated as once, few or many, or as a class when expanded; others skip it.

v_call: TRBV7-9
j_call: TRBJ1-2
d_call: NA
clone_size: once
cdr3_nt: TGTGCCAGCAGTTCCACAGGGTATGGCTACACCTTC
cdr3_aa: CASSSTGYGYTF

v_call: TRBV7-6
j_call: TRBJ2-1
d_call: NA
clone_size: NA
cdr3_nt: TGTGCCAGCAGCTTAACTGGGGAGGCCTACAATGAGCAGTTCTTC
cdr3_aa: CASSLTGEAYNEQFF

v_call: TRBV4-3
j_call: TRBJ2-7
d_call: NA
clone_size: NA
cdr3_nt: TGCGCCAGCAGCCAAGATTGGGACACCGACTACGAGCAGTACTTC
cdr3_aa: CASSQDWDTDYEQYF

v_call: TRBV2
j_call: TRBJ1-4
d_call: TRBD1
clone_size: NA
cdr3_nt: TGTGCCAGCAGTGAAAACAGGGGGCGAGGAACTAATGAAAAACTGTTTTTT
cdr3_aa: CASSENRGRGTNEKLFF

v_call: TRBV9
j_call: TRBJ2-1
d_call: NA
clone_size: NA
cdr3_nt: TGTGCCAGCAGCGTAGAAAACAATGAGCAGTTCTTC
cdr3_aa: CASSVENNEQFF

v_call: TRBV11-2
j_call: TRBJ1-1
d_call: NA
clone_size: NA
cdr3_nt: TGTGCCAGCAGCCAAGGCGGGGGGGCCACTGAAGCTTTCTTT
cdr3_aa: CASSQGGGATEAFF

v_call: TRBV5-4
j_call: TRBJ1-6
d_call: NA
clone_size: NA
cdr3_nt: TGTGCCAGCAGCTTGGGAAAAGAGGGGTCCCCTTCACCCCTCCACTTT
cdr3_aa: CASSLGKEGSPSPLHF

v_call: TRBV5-6
j_call: TRBJ2-5
d_call: TRBD1
clone_size: NA
cdr3_nt: TGTGCCAGCAGCTTGGCAGCAGGGGGCGACCTCTTTCGGCAAGAGACCCAGTACTTC
cdr3_aa: CASSLAAGGDLFRQETQYF

v_call: TRBV28
j_call: TRBJ1-2
d_call: NA
clone_size: NA
cdr3_nt: TGTGCCAGCAGACATCAGGGTTCAGATGGCTACACCTTC
cdr3_aa: CASRHQGSDGYTF

v_call: TRBV15
j_call: TRBJ2-1
d_call: TRBD1
clone_size: NA
cdr3_nt: TGTGCCACCAGCTGGGACAGGGTGGGGAGTGAGCAGTTCTTC
cdr3_aa: CATSWDRVGSEQFF

v_call: TRBV19
j_call: TRBJ2-6
d_call: NA
clone_size: NA
cdr3_nt: TGTGCCAGTAGTATAGGGGCATTCGCTTTGGGACCCTCTGGGGCCAACGTCCTGACTTTC
cdr3_aa: CASSIGAFALGPSGANVLTF

v_call: TRBV5-6
j_call: TRBJ1-6
d_call: NA
clone_size: few
cdr3_nt: TGTGCCAGCAGCTTGGGACAATCCCTCCACTTT
cdr3_aa: CASSLGQSLHF

v_call: TRBV7-2
j_call: TRBJ2-7
d_call: TRBD1
clone_size: NA
cdr3_nt: TGTGCCAGCAGCTCGACAGGGGCGAGGGAGCAGTACTTC
cdr3_aa: CASSSTGAREQYF

v_call: TRBV28
j_call: TRBJ1-1
d_call: TRBD1
clone_size: NA
cdr3_nt: TGTGCCAGCAGTTCTTGGACAGGTCCTAACACTGAAGCTTTCTTT
cdr3_aa: CASSSWTGPNTEAFF

v_call: TRBV4-1
j_call: TRBJ1-4
d_call: TRBD1
clone_size: NA
cdr3_nt: TGCGCCAGCAGCCTCCAAGGGACAGGCAGGAATGAAAAACTGTTTTTT
cdr3_aa: CASSLQGTGRNEKLFF

v_call: TRBV25-1
j_call: TRBJ2-7
d_call: NA
clone_size: NA
cdr3_nt: TGTGCCAGCAGTGTTTCCTACGAGCAGTACTTC
cdr3_aa: CASSVSYEQYF

v_call: TRBV27
j_call: TRBJ2-1
d_call: NA
clone_size: NA
cdr3_nt: TGTGCCAGCAGTTTAGGGCCTAGCAATGAGCAGTTCTTC
cdr3_aa: CASSLGPSNEQFF

v_call: TRBV5-6
j_call: TRBJ1-6
d_call: NA
clone_size: NA
cdr3_nt: TGTGCCAGCAGCTTGGAACGGGGAAATTCACCCCTCCACTTT
cdr3_aa: CASSLERGNSPLHF

v_call: TRBV27
j_call: TRBJ1-4
d_call: TRBD1
clone_size: once
cdr3_nt: TGTGCCAGCGCCCCCGACAGGGTTGAAAAACTGTTTTTT
cdr3_aa: CASAPDRVEKLFF

v_call: TRBV5-1
j_call: TRBJ1-1
d_call: NA
clone_size: NA
cdr3_nt: TGCGCCAGCAGCTTGAACCCCTCGGAGTTGAACACTGAAGCTTTCTTT
cdr3_aa: CASSLNPSELNTEAFF

v_call: TRBV11-3
j_call: TRBJ1-1
d_call: NA
clone_size: NA
cdr3_nt: TGTGCCAGCAGCGACCTACAGGGAATAGCTTTCTTT
cdr3_aa: CASSDLQGIAFF

v_call: TRBV29-1
j_call: TRBJ2-5
d_call: TRBD1
clone_size: few
cdr3_nt: TGCAGCGTTTATAGGACAGGGAGAGAGACCCAGTACTTC
cdr3_aa: CSVYRTGRETQYF

v_call: TRBV6-7
j_call: TRBJ2-7
d_call: TRBD1
clone_size: NA
cdr3_nt: TGTGCCAGCAGTTACTCCGGACAGGATTCCTACGAGCAGTACTTC
cdr3_aa: CASSYSGQDSYEQYF

v_call: TRBV15
j_call: TRBJ2-3
d_call: TRBD2
clone_size: NA
cdr3_nt: TGTGCCACCAGCAGAGAATTCAGCGGGGGTCCAGCAGATACGCAGTATTTT
cdr3_aa: CATSREFSGGPADTQYF

v_call: TRBV6-2/TRBV6-3
j_call: TRBJ1-1
d_call: NA
clone_size: NA
cdr3_nt: TGTGCCAGCAGTCAACGGGGGGGACCTGAAGCTTTCTTT
cdr3_aa: CASSQRGGPEAFF

v_call: TRBV4-3
j_call: TRBJ2-1
d_call: NA
clone_size: once
cdr3_nt: TGCGCCAGCAGCCGCTACCCCGGGGGTAATGAGCAGTTCTTC
cdr3_aa: CASSRYPGGNEQFF

v_call: TRBV10-3
j_call: TRBJ2-3
d_call: TRBD2
clone_size: NA
cdr3_nt: TGTGCCATCACTGCCCGGACTAGTGGGATAGATACGCAGTATTTT
cdr3_aa: CAITARTSGIDTQYF

v_call: TRBV11-2
j_call: TRBJ2-1
d_call: NA
clone_size: NA
cdr3_nt: TGTGCCAGCAGCTTAGCGGGCTCCTACAATGAGCAGTTCTTC
cdr3_aa: CASSLAGSYNEQFF

v_call: TRBV5-1
j_call: TRBJ2-7
d_call: TRBD2
clone_size: NA
cdr3_nt: TGCGCCAGCAGCATTGGTAGCGGGAATAGCTACGAGCAGTACTTC
cdr3_aa: CASSIGSGNSYEQYF

v_call: TRBV3-1/TRBV3-2
j_call: TRBJ1-1
d_call: NA
clone_size: NA
cdr3_nt: TGTGCCAGCAGTGACCGGGACGTTCTTCCTGAAGCTTTCTTT
cdr3_aa: CASSDRDVLPEAFF

v_call: TRBV27
j_call: TRBJ2-6
d_call: TRBD2
clone_size: NA
cdr3_nt: TGTGCCAGCAGTTTATCGGCGGGGGGCCTTCCGGATGGGGCCAACGTCCTGACTTTC
cdr3_aa: CASSLSAGGLPDGANVLTF

v_call: TRBV7-8
j_call: TRBJ2-7
d_call: NA
clone_size: NA
cdr3_nt: TGTGCCAGCAGCTTAGTCTCCATAGGCGAGGCCCCCTACGAGCAGTACTTC
cdr3_aa: CASSLVSIGEAPYEQYF

v_call: TRBV4-2
j_call: TRBJ1-1
d_call: NA
clone_size: once
cdr3_nt: TGTGCCAGCAGCCAACCGACAGGGAACACTGAAGCTTTCTTT
cdr3_aa: CASSQPTGNTEAFF

v_call: TRBV12-3/TRBV12-4
j_call: TRBJ1-2
d_call: NA
clone_size: NA
cdr3_nt: TGTGCCAGCAGTTTAGCAGGGGGCTATGGCTACACCTTC
cdr3_aa: CASSLAGGYGYTF

v_call: TRBV6-5
j_call: TRBJ2-1
d_call: TRBD2
clone_size: NA
cdr3_nt: TGTGCCACGGTAGCGGGGGGGGATATCAATGAGCAGTTCTTC
cdr3_aa: CATVAGGDINEQFF

v_call: TRBV5-4
j_call: TRBJ2-5
d_call: TRBD2
clone_size: NA
cdr3_nt: TGTGCCAGCAGCCCCTTAGCGGGGGGGCGAAGCGGACAAGAGACCCAGTACTTC
cdr3_aa: CASSPLAGGRSGQETQYF

v_call: TRBV18
j_call: TRBJ1-5
d_call: NA
clone_size: NA
cdr3_nt: TGTGCCAGCTCACCACGGTCAGTAGGCAATCAGCCCCAGCATTTT
cdr3_aa: CASSPRSVGNQPQHF

v_call: TRBV6-5
j_call: TRBJ1-2
d_call: NA
clone_size: NA
cdr3_nt: TGTGCCAGCAGTTCCGCCAGGGCTTATGGCTACACCTTC
cdr3_aa: CASSSARAYGYTF

v_call: TRBV10-2
j_call: TRBJ1-2
d_call: NA
clone_size: NA
cdr3_nt: TGCGCCAGCAGTGAGTCGACTCTAGAGTCCCATGGCTACACCTTC
cdr3_aa: CASSESTLESHGYTF

v_call: TRBV7-8
j_call: TRBJ2-7
d_call: NA
clone_size: NA
cdr3_nt: TGTGCCAGCAGCTCCGGGGAGGTCTACGAGCAGTACTTC
cdr3_aa: CASSSGEVYEQYF

v_call: TRBV2
j_call: TRBJ2-7
d_call: NA
clone_size: once
cdr3_nt: TGTGCCGGAAAGAGGGGGGGGCGCGAGGGCTACGAGCAGTACTTC
cdr3_aa: CAGKRGGREGYEQYF

v_call: TRBV10-3
j_call: TRBJ2-5
d_call: TRBD2
clone_size: NA
cdr3_nt: TGTGCCATCTCTGCGGGGGGATCCCAAGAGACCCAGTACTTC
cdr3_aa: CAISAGGSQETQYF

v_call: TRBV7-8
j_call: TRBJ2-5
d_call: NA
clone_size: NA
cdr3_nt: TGTGCCAGCAGCCCTCCCCGTCGACAGGCCCAAGAGACCCAGTACTTC
cdr3_aa: CASSPPRRQAQETQYF

v_call: TRBV6-2/TRBV6-3
j_call: TRBJ1-3
d_call: NA
clone_size: once
cdr3_nt: TGTGCCAGCAGTTACCAGTCCAGGGGAGACACCATATATTTT
cdr3_aa: CASSYQSRGDTIYF

v_call: TRBV5-1
j_call: TRBJ2-2
d_call: NA
clone_size: NA
cdr3_nt: TGCGCCAGCAGCTTATACGGAACCGGGGAGCTGTTTTTT
cdr3_aa: CASSLYGTGELFF

v_call: TRBV12-3/TRBV12-4
j_call: TRBJ1-1
d_call: NA
clone_size: NA
cdr3_nt: TGTGCCAGCAGTTTAGGTACATACAGTGAAGCTTTCTTT
cdr3_aa: CASSLGTYSEAFF

v_call: TRBV28
j_call: TRBJ1-6
d_call: TRBD1
clone_size: NA
cdr3_nt: TGTGCCAGCAGACTAGGACAGGGCCCATATAATTCACCCCTCCACTTT
cdr3_aa: CASRLGQGPYNSPLHF

v_call: TRBV4-1
j_call: TRBJ2-7
d_call: NA
clone_size: NA
cdr3_nt: TGCGCCAGCAGCTCCCGGGACGGGTCCTACGAGCAGTACTTC
cdr3_aa: CASSSRDGSYEQYF

v_call: TRBV25-1
j_call: TRBJ2-1
d_call: TRBD1
clone_size: NA
cdr3_nt: TGTGCCAGCGTAAGCCGGGACAGGGGGAGTAATGAGCAGTTCTTC
cdr3_aa: CASVSRDRGSNEQFF

v_call: TRBV2
j_call: TRBJ1-1
d_call: NA
clone_size: NA
cdr3_nt: TGTGCCAGCAGGGGCAGAGAGGGGAACACTGAAGCTTTCTTT
cdr3_aa: CASRGREGNTEAFF

v_call: TRBV30
j_call: TRBJ1-2
d_call: TRBD1
clone_size: NA
cdr3_nt: TGTGCCTGGAGCAGGGGGCTGCTCTATGGCTACACCTTC
cdr3_aa: CAWSRGLLYGYTF

v_call: TRBV19
j_call: TRBJ1-5
d_call: NA
clone_size: NA
cdr3_nt: TGTGCCAGTAGTCTCAAAGATAGCAATCAGCCCCAGCATTTT
cdr3_aa: CASSLKDSNQPQHF

v_call: TRBV10-1
j_call: TRBJ2-1
d_call: TRBD2
clone_size: NA
cdr3_nt: TGCGCCAGCAGCAAACTAGCGGGAGAAGAAAATGAGCAGTTCTTC
cdr3_aa: CASSKLAGEENEQFF

v_call: TRBV11-2
j_call: TRBJ2-7
d_call: TRBD2
clone_size: few
cdr3_nt: TGTGCCAGCAGCCCTAGCGGGAATCGGAACGAGCAGTACTTC
cdr3_aa: CASSPSGNRNEQYF

v_call: TRBV2
j_call: TRBJ2-7
d_call: TRBD2
clone_size: NA
cdr3_nt: TGTGCCAGCAGGGAGACTAGCGGTGGCTACGAGCAGTACTTC
cdr3_aa: CASRETSGGYEQYF